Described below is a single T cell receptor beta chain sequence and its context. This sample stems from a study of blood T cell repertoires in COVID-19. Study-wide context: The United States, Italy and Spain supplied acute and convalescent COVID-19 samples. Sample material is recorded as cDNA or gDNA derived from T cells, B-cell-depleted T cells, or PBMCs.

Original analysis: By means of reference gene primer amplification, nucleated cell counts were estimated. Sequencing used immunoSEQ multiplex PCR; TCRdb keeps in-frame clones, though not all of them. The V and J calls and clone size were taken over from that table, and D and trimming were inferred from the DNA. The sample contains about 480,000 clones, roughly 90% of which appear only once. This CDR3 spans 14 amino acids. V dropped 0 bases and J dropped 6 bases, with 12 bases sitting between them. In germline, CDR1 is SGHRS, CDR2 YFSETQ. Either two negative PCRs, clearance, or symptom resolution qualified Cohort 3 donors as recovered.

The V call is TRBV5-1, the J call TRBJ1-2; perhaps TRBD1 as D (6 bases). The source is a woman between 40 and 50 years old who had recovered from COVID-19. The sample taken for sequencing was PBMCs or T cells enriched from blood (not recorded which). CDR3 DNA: TGCGCCAGCAGCTTGGATCGGACAGTTCATGGCTACACCTTC. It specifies CASSLDRTVHGYTF.